The 16 T cell receptor beta chains in this list originate from one sample, sequenced in a study of cytomegalovirus exposure and HLA in healthy donors. Assay used: immunoSEQ multiplex PCR; TCRdb lists only in-frame clones, some missing. The sample includes around 56,000 clones, 75% to 90% of them seen just once. The material sequenced was PBMCs. The receptors originated from a young woman in good health and CMV-seronegative.

The genes are TRBV6-5 and TRBJ1-1; possible D gene TRBD1, 6 bases. Germline V CDR1 and CDR2: MNHEY, SVGAGI. V lost 7 bases and J lost 1, with 13 bases in between. The CDR3 contains 14 residues. The CDR3 sequence: CASKVTTGNTEAFF. The CDR3, as DNA: TGTGCCAGCAAAGTAACGACAGGGAACACTGAAGCTTTCTTT.

V and J are TRBV7-8 and TRBJ2-3, with TRBD1 identical over 7 bases. Germline-derived CDR1 and CDR2 are SGHVS and FQNEAQ. The CDR3 loop spans 14 amino acids. With V trimmed by 5 bases and J by 0 bases, 2 bases remained unmatched. The CDR3, as DNA: TGTGCCAGCAGCGAGGGACAGAGCACAGATACGCAGTATTTT. This translates into CASSEGQSTDTQYF.

This clone appeared a few times. The V and J genes are TRBV5-6 and TRBJ1-2, with D unresolved. V was cut by 4 bases and J by 0 bases, with 7 bases left in between. CDR1 SGHDT and CDR2 YYEEEE come from the germline V gene. This CDR3 is 13 amino acids long. The CDR3 loop is CASSLTPNYGYTF. The DNA for the CDR3 is TGTGCCAGCAGCCTGACACCTAACTATGGCTACACCTTC. The variable domain in full, completed from reference TRBV5-6 and TRBJ1-2, reads DAGVTQSPTHLIKTRGQQVTLRCSPKSGHDTVSWYQQALGQGPQFIFQYYEEEERQRGNFPDRFSGHQFPNYSSELNVNALLLGDSALYLCASSLTPNYGYTFGSGTRLTVV.

This chain connects TRBV4-1 to TRBJ1-5, with 8 bases aligning to TRBD1. Per the germline V gene, CDR1 is MGHRA and CDR2 is YSYEKL. Trimming at V came to 1 base and at J to 1 base, leaving 9 bases not matched to a gene. CDR3 length: 18 amino acids. CDR3 nucleotide sequence: TGCGCCAGCAGCCAAGGTAGCCTCAGGGGGCGAAGCAATCAGCCCCAGCATTTT. Translating it yields CASSQGSLRGRSNQPQHF.

This chain uses TRBV19 with TRBJ2-7; 10 nucleotides align to TRBD1. Germline V CDR1 and CDR2: LNHDA, SQIVND (reference sequence). V was pared by 9 bases and J by 7 bases, with 6 bases of the junction left unmatched. The CDR3 has 12 residues. The CDR3 region is CASRQGAREQYF. The DNA for the CDR3 is TGTGCCAGCCGACAGGGGGCGCGGGAGCAGTACTTC.

A single count supports this clone. V and J are TRBV7-9 and TRBJ2-1, with 10 bases that match TRBD2. The CDR3 extends over 15 amino acids. In germline, CDR1 is SEHNR, CDR2 FQNEAQ (reference sequence). After removal of 5 bases from V and 2 bases from J, the junction contained 3 bases not matched to a gene. In DNA form, the CDR3 reads TGTGCCAGCAGCATGGGACTAGCGACCTACAATGAGCAGTTCTTC. Its protein is CASSMGLATYNEQFF.

The V gene is TRBV7-2, the J gene TRBJ2-3, with D tentatively TRBD2 (6 bases). The V end lost 6 bases, the J end lost 6 bases, and 10 bases lay between the germline ends. CDR1 is SGHTA and CDR2 is FQGNSA in the germline V gene. The CDR3 sequence is 12 residues long. The CDR3 DNA reads as TGTGCCAGCAGGATCAGCGGGGATACGCAGTATTTT. Translating it yields CASRISGDTQYF.

The V gene is TRBV4-2, the J gene TRBJ2-7; 9 bases fit TRBD2. V shed 5 bases, J shed 3 bases, and the junction held 8 bases outside the gene matches. Germline loops: CDR1 LGHNA, CDR2 YNFKEQ. There are 15 residues in the CDR3. CDR3 DNA sequence: TGTGCCAGCAGCTCCCTATATAGCGGGAGCTACGAGCAGTACTTC. Its translation: CASSSLYSGSYEQYF.

This chain links TRBV5-1 with TRBJ2-3; tentatively, D is TRBD2 (5 bases). CDR1 SGHRS and CDR2 YFSETQ come from the germline V gene. Deletions cut 3 bases from V and 4 bases from J, with 9 bases between. The CDR3 extends over 13 amino acids. The CDR3 is CASSWAGPDTQYF. The DNA for the CDR3 is TGCGCCAGCAGCTGGGCGGGTCCAGATACGCAGTATTTT. Full variable domain (outside the CDR3, taken from reference TRBV5-1 and TRBJ2-3): KAGVTQTPRYLIKTRGQQVTLSCSPISGHRSVSWYQQTPGQGLQFLFEYFSETQRNKGNFPGRFSGRQFSNSRSEMNVSTLELGDSALYLCASSWAGPDTQYFGPGTRLTVL.

The J gene is TRBJ1-1, the V gene TRBV18, with D unclear. CDR1 and CDR2 from the germline V gene are KGHSH and LQKENI. V was shortened by 2 bases and J by 3 bases, with 7 bases between the two germline ends. The CDR3 extends over 13 amino acids. The CDR3 coding sequence is TGTGCCAGCTCACCAGGGCGGGACACTGAAGCTTTCTTT. Amino acid sequence: CASSPGRDTEAFF.

The rearrangement joins TRBV2 to TRBJ2-3; 8 bases align to TRBD1. Germline V lookup: CDR1 SNHLY, CDR2 FYNNEI. CDR3 size: 15 residues. The junction had 8 bases not matched to a gene; V was cut back by 4 bases and J by 5 bases. The CDR3 region has the DNA TGTGCCAGCAGTGTTGGGGCAGGGGGCCAAGATACGCAGTATTTT. Protein product: CASSVGAGGQDTQYF.

This clone was recorded only once. The chain joins TRBV29-1 to TRBJ2-3, with 8 bases aligning to TRBD2. Looked up from germline, CDR1 is SQVTM and CDR2 is ANQGSEA. The trim removed 2 bases at V and 7 bases at J, leaving 11 bases unmatched. CDR3 size: 15 residues. The CDR3 sequence: CSVEYKREYDNTQYF. In nucleotides, the CDR3 is TGCAGCGTTGAATATAAGCGGGAGTACGATAATACGCAGTATTTT.

This chain links TRBV7-3 with TRBJ2-3; 10 positions match TRBD2. The CDR3 totals 14 residues. Germline CDR1 and CDR2: SGHTA and FQGTGA. Losses at the gene ends were 4 bases for V and 5 bases for J; bases not matched to a gene: 3. Here the CDR3 reads CASSSGLAVDTQYF. CDR3 in DNA: TGTGCCAGCAGCTCAGGACTAGCGGTAGATACGCAGTATTTT.

This rearrangement joins TRBV9 to TRBJ2-2; D is perhaps TRBD2 (5 bases). Germline V gene lookup returns CDR1 SGDLS and CDR2 YYNGEE. Trimming took off 2 bases at V and 2 bases at J, with 10 bases between the two ends. This CDR3 spans 15 amino acids. The CDR3 sequence: CASSVEGPNTGELFF. CDR3 in DNA: TGTGCCAGCAGCGTCGAGGGCCCAAACACCGGGGAGCTGTTTTTT.

The chain uses TRBV19 and TRBJ2-1; D is perhaps TRBD1 (5 bases). The germline V gene encodes CDR1 LNHDA and CDR2 SQIVND (reference sequence). V shed 3 bases and J shed 9 bases, with 15 bases lying between them. The CDR3 sequence is 14 residues long. The CDR3 DNA sequence: TGTGCCAGTAGTATGCAGGGCCGGCTTAGTGAGCAGTTCTTC. Translation: CASSMQGRLSEQFF.

V gene TRBV7-3 combines with J gene TRBJ2-7, with a weak D call TRBD1 (5 bases). V lost 2 bases to trimming and J lost 2 bases, with 13 bases between them. Germline V gene sequence: CDR1 SGHTA, CDR2 FQGTGA. This CDR3 spans 15 amino acids. As DNA, the CDR3 is TGTGCCAGCAGCTTAGAAGGGGTTGAGGCCTACGAGCAGTACTTC. It codes for CASSLEGVEAYEQYF.